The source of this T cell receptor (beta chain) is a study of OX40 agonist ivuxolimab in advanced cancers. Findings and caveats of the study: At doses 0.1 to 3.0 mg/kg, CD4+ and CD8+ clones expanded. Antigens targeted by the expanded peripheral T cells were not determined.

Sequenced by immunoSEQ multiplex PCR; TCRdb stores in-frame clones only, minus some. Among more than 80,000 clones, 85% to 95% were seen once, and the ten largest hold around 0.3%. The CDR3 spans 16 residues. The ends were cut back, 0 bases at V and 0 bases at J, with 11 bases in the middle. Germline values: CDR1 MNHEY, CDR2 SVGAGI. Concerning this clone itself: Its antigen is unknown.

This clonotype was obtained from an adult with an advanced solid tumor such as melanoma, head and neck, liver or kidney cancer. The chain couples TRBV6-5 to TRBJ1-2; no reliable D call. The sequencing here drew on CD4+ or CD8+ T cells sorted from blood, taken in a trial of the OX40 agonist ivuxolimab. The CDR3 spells CASSYSRGRANYGYTF. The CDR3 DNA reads TGTGCCAGCAGTTACTCTCGGGGTCGAGCTAACTATGGCTACACCTTC.